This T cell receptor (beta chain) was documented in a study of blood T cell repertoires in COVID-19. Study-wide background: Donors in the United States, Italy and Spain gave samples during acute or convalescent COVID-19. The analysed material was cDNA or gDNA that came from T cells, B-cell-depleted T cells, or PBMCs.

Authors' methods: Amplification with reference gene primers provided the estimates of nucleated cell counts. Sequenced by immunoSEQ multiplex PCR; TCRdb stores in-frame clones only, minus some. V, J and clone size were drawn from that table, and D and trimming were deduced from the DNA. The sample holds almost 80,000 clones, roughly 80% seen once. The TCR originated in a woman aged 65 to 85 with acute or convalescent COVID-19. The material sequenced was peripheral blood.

CDR3: CAIRTSMDTQYF. CDR3 bases: TGTGCCATCAGGACTAGCATGGATACGCAGTATTTT. V is TRBV10-3 and J is TRBJ2-3, with 7 bases lining up with TRBD2. The CDR3 runs 12 residues. Germline V gene lookup returns CDR1 ENHRY and CDR2 SYGVKD. With V trimmed by 6 bases and J by 6 bases, 3 bases remained unmatched.